The clone carrying this T cell receptor (beta chain) was counted between two and nine times. No antigen is known for it. This sample stems from a study of vaccination and CD4 T cells after COVID-19. With the Oncomine TCR Beta short-read assay, DNA from cultured CD4+ T cells was sequenced. TCRdb used MiXCR to reprocess the PCR reads, holding one entry per CDR3 protein. The table shows 9,000 to 15,000 distinct CDR3 sequences, with around half occurring only once. The treatment: approximately 9-day PBMC culture with coronavirus spike peptide pools or control peptides (ViraFEST assay). This CDR3 region has 16 residues. V lost 2 bases and J 0 bases, leaving 11 bases between the germline ends. The V gene's germline CDR1 is SNHLY and CDR2 FYNNEI.

The chain employs TRBV2 and TRBJ1-3; unclear D gene. The TCR sequence derives from a human donor who had recovered from COVID-19. Sequenced: CD4+ T cells from blood, cultured in vitro. Here the CDR3 DNA reads TGTGCCAGCAGTGAATGGCGCCAGAGCTCTGGAAACACCATATATTTT. Protein product: CASSEWRQSSGNTIYF.